One and the same sample provided the 22 T cell receptor beta chains below, sequenced in a study of molecular identifiers for immune sequencing clone quantification. Via MiXCR, TCRdb re-called the PCR reads, giving one row per CDR3 protein. This table holds under 800,000 distinct CDR3 sequences, around 25% found once. The sample was naive CD8+ T cells from blood, with Jurkat cell RNA spiked in. Noted subset: FACS-sorted CD8+CD4-CCR7+CD45RA+ naive T cells. These receptors were taken from a human donor in good health. Some libraries in this study had Jurkat cell RNA spiked in.

This sequence joins TRBV6-2 or TRBV6-3 and TRBJ2-3, with TRBD2 identical over 10 bases. V trimming: 2 bases; J trimming: 1 base; junction bases outside the gene matches: 6. The CDR3 totals 17 residues. Germline-derived CDR1 and CDR2 are MNHEY and SVGEGT. CDR3 residues: CASSYLKRGGRTDTQYF. CDR3 bases: TGTGCCAGCAGTTACCTCAAGCGGGGGGGACGCACAGATACGCAGTATTTT.

CDR3 in amino acids: CASSIDGTGGYQPQHF. The CDR3 DNA reads TGTGCCAGTAGTATAGACGGGACAGGGGGATATCAGCCCCAGCATTTT. The J gene is TRBJ1-5, the V gene TRBV19, with 11 positions matching TRBD1. Germline V lookup: CDR1 LNHDA, CDR2 SQIVND (reference sequence). The CDR3 runs 16 residues. The V and J ends lost 0 bases and 5 bases, in that order; junction bases with no gene match: 3. Filled out from reference TRBV19 and TRBJ1-5, the complete variable domain reads DGGITQSPKYLFRKEGQNVTLSCEQNLNHDAMYWYRQDPGQGLRLIYYSQIVNDFQKGDIAEGYSVSREKKESFPLTVTSAQKNPTAFYLCASSIDGTGGYQPQHFGDGTRLSIL.

Regarding this clonotype: A much larger clone is a single base away; this may be a read error. This chain uses TRBV2 with TRBJ1-1, with 7 bases matching TRBD1. Germline CDR1 and CDR2: SNHLY and FYNNEI. The CDR3 contains 16 residues. CDR3 nucleotide sequence: TGTGCCGGCAGTGAAGAAGAAGTGTGGACAGGCACTGAAGCTTTCTTT. Protein: CAGSEEEVWTGTEAFF. Full variable domain (outside the CDR3, taken from reference TRBV2 and TRBJ1-1): EPEVTQTPSHQVTQMGQEVILRCVPISNHLYFYWYRQILGQKVEFLVSFYNNEISEKSEIFDDQFSVERPDGSNFTLKIRSTKLEDSAMYFCAGSEEEVWTGTEAFFGQGTRLTVV.

With respect to this clonotype: Likely a read error: the CDR3 ends without its conserved phenylalanine or tryptophan. J is TRBJ1-5 and V is TRBV19, with a tentative D call TRBD1 (6 bases). V was trimmed by 9 bases and J by 2 bases, leaving 14 bases between them. The length of the CDR3 is 14 residues. Germline V gene sequence: CDR1 LNHDA, CDR2 SQIVND (reference sequence). The CDR3 coding sequence is TGTGCCAGCGAACAGGGTGGAGGCAATCAGCCCCAGCATCTT. This translates into CASEQGGGNQPQHL.

This clonotype was counted a single time. A clone one base away is much larger, so this may be a read error. CDR3 DNA sequence: TGCAGTGCGCGGACAGAGGACACCGGGGAGCTGTTTTTT. This translates into CSARTEDTGELFF. The J gene is TRBJ2-2, the V gene TRBV20-1; tentatively, D is TRBD1 (6 bases). CDR1 and CDR2 from the germline V gene are DFQATT and SNEGSKA (reference sequence). Deletions cut 6 bases from V and 3 bases from J, with 11 bases between. The CDR3 covers 13 residues.

This clonotype was counted a few times. A much larger clone differs by one base, so this may be a read error. CDR3 in amino acids: CASSENRVAKDIQYF. The CDR3 bases are TGTGCCAGCAGTGAAAACAGGGTTGCCAAAGACATTCAGTACTTC. V is TRBV28 and J is TRBJ2-4, with a weak D call TRBD1 (6 bases). The CDR3 runs 15 residues. CDR1 and CDR2 (germline): MDHEN, SYDVKM.

As concerns this clonotype: The junction and the germline gene differ at one end; a read error may be behind it. The chain joins TRBV12-3 or TRBV12-4 to TRBJ2-3, with TRBD1 matching over 7 bases. The CDR3 is made up of 15 amino acids. CDR3 DNA sequence: TGTGTCAGCAGGGGGAACAGGGACGACACAGATACGCAGTATTTT. This translates into CVSRGNRDDTDTQYF.

The rearrangement links TRBV6-6 to TRBJ1-3; D is ambiguous. Trimming left V 2 bases short and J 2 bases short, with 10 bases between. Germline CDR1 MNHNY, CDR2 SVGAGI (reference sequence). CDR3 length: 15 amino acids. CDR3 bases: TGTGCCAGCAGTTACGTATCAGCGGCTGGAAACACCATATATTTT. It yields the protein CASSYVSAAGNTIYF.

This clonotype has only a few counts. V is TRBV6-5 and J is TRBJ2-5, with 7 bases lining up with TRBD2. The J segment lost 5 bases and the V segment lost 4 bases, leaving 4 bases of the junction unmatched. Germline CDR1 and CDR2: MNHEY and SVGAGI. This CDR3 has 13 residues. DNA of the CDR3: TGTGCCAGCAGTTCGACTAGCTACGAGACCCAGTACTTC. It yields the protein CASSSTSYETQYF.

The V and J genes are TRBV12-3 or TRBV12-4 and TRBJ1-5; D not resolved. The V end was cut by 3 bases, the J end by 1 base, with 13 bases between. This CDR3 comprises 16 residues. The CDR3 reads CASSFVGRVSNQPQHF. DNA for the CDR3: TGTGCCAGCAGTTTTGTGGGGAGAGTGAGCAATCAGCCCCAGCATTTT.

Ten or more counts support this clonotype. This rearrangement joins TRBV6-2 or TRBV6-3 to TRBJ2-7, with 8 bases identical to TRBD2. The CDR3 totals 15 residues. The germline gives CDR1 MNHEY, CDR2 SVGEGT. V gave up 5 bases and J gave up 7 bases; unmatched junction bases: 13. The CDR3 sequence: CASSTTGTRGWEQYF. Written as DNA, the CDR3 is TGTGCCAGCAGTACCACCGGGACTAGAGGATGGGAGCAGTACTTC.

The chain recombines TRBV5-1 with TRBJ1-3, with 8 bases lining up with TRBD1. In germline, CDR1 is SGHRS, CDR2 YFSETQ. This CDR3 comprises 18 residues. The junction had 11 bases not matched to a gene; V was cut back by 3 bases and J by 0 bases. The CDR3 here is CASSWTGQAGASGNTIYF. For the CDR3, the DNA is TGCGCCAGCAGCTGGACGGGACAGGCGGGAGCCTCTGGAAACACCATATATTTT. Looking up the rest from reference TRBV5-1 and TRBJ1-3 gives the full variable domain: KAGVTQTPRYLIKTRGQQVTLSCSPISGHRSVSWYQQTPGQGLQFLFEYFSETQRNKGNFPGRFSGRQFSNSRSEMNVSTLELGDSALYLCASSWTGQAGASGNTIYFGEGSWLTVV.

The chain combines TRBV6-2 or TRBV6-3 with TRBJ2-7, with 7 bases that match TRBD1. The CDR3 loop spans 15 amino acids. Germline V lookup: CDR1 MNHEY, CDR2 SVGEGT. V gave up 4 bases and J gave up 4 bases; unmatched junction bases: 10. The CDR3 sequence is CASSWETGRAYEQYF. CDR3 in DNA: TGTGCCAGCAGTTGGGAGACAGGGCGGGCTTACGAGCAGTACTTC.

About this clonotype: This may stem from a read error, because a much larger clone lies one nucleotide away. This chain connects TRBV7-8 to TRBJ1-1; TRBD1 matches at 7 bases. The CDR3 covers 15 residues. CDR1 is SGHVS, CDR2 FQNEAQ, per germline. CDR3 region: CASSPRGTGDTGAFF. For the CDR3, the DNA is TGTGCCAGCAGCCCTAGAGGTACAGGGGACACTGGAGCTTTCTTT. The whole variable domain, remainder taken from reference TRBV7-8 and TRBJ1-1, is GAGVSQSPRYKVAKRGQDVALRCDPISGHVSLFWYQQALGQGPEFLTYFQNEAQLDKSGLPSDRFFAERPEGSVSTLKIQRTQQEDSAVYLCASSPRGTGDTGAFFGQGTRLTVV.

This clonotype was detected many times. This chain links TRBV4-3 with TRBJ2-7; D could derive from TRBD1 or TRBD2 (5 bases each). The CDR3 is 16 residues long. Trimming pared 0 bases from V and 0 bases from J, leaving 12 bases between. Germline CDR1 reads LGHNA; CDR2 reads YSLEER. CDR3 residues: CASSQEIRGRSYEQYF. The CDR3 DNA follows: TGCGCCAGCAGCCAAGAAATCCGGGGACGCTCCTACGAGCAGTACTTC.

Only a few counts were recorded for this clonotype. At one end, the junction sequence differs from germline, possibly due to a read error. The chain couples TRBV20-1 to TRBJ2-1; TRBD2 agrees at 8 bases. The germline V gene encodes CDR1 DFQATT and CDR2 SNEGSKA (reference sequence). The CDR3 loop spans 14 amino acids. For the CDR3, the DNA is TGCAGTGCGAGAGGTATTAGCGGGATCAATGAGCAGTTCTTC. This gives the protein CSARGISGINEQFF.

This rearrangement joins TRBV27 to TRBJ1-1, with TRBD1 matching 7 bases. Per the germline V gene, CDR1 is MNHEY and CDR2 is SMNVEV (reference sequence). The length of the CDR3 is 18 residues. The ends lost 5 bases at V and 0 bases at J; junction bases unmatched: 15. The CDR3 spells CASSTYLTGIGVNTEAFF. In DNA form, the CDR3 reads TGTGCCAGCAGTACCTATTTGACAGGGATTGGGGTGAACACTGAAGCTTTCTTT.

J is TRBJ2-1 and V is TRBV20-1; D gene unclear. Trimming stripped 4 bases from V and 4 bases from J, with 17 bases between. The V gene's germline CDR1 is DFQATT and CDR2 SNEGSKA (reference sequence). There are 15 residues in the CDR3. The CDR3 protein is CSAMWSPSGYNEQFF. CDR3 coding DNA: TGCAGTGCTATGTGGTCGCCAAGTGGGTACAATGAGCAGTTCTTC.

The table lists this clonotype with many counts. V gene TRBV4-1 combines with J gene TRBJ1-1, with 10 bases matching TRBD1. This CDR3 region has 15 residues. Trimming took 0 bases from V and 3 from J; bases not matched to a gene: 1. Germline CDR1 and CDR2: MGHRA and YSYEKL. The CDR3 sequence: CASSQDGTGDTEAFF. In DNA, the CDR3 is TGCGCCAGCAGCCAAGATGGGACAGGGGACACTGAAGCTTTCTTT.

This clonotype was detected only a few times. The chain couples TRBV5-1 to TRBJ2-7; TRBD2 aligns across 9 bases. Germline CDR1 is SGHRS and CDR2 is YFSETQ. Trimming cost V 6 bases and J 3 bases; bases outside gene matches: 10. The CDR3 sequence is 15 residues long. CDR3 sequence (DNA): TGCGCCAGCACTCCTGGGCTAGCGGGAAACTACGAGCAGTACTTC. Protein sequence: CASTPGLAGNYEQYF.

This clonotype showed up many times. This sequence joins TRBV30 and TRBJ2-7; a weak D match, TRBD2 (5 bases). This CDR3 has 14 residues. Germline V gene lookup returns CDR1 GTSNPN and CDR2 SVGIG (reference sequence). V lost 3 bases to trimming and J lost 4 bases, with 16 bases between them. This CDR3 is CAWSAGAGLYEQYF. CDR3 sequence (DNA): TGTGCCTGGAGCGCAGGTGCGGGCTTGTACGAGCAGTACTTC.

On this clonotype: A much larger clone differs from this one at a single base, so this may be a read error. The chain links TRBV7-2 to TRBJ2-7, with 10 bases identical to TRBD2. Germline V gene lookup returns CDR1 SGHTA and CDR2 FQGNSA. CDR3 size: 14 residues. The CDR3 DNA is TGTGCCAGCAGCTCACTAGCGGGGCCCTACAAGCAGTACTTC. Protein: CASSSLAGPYKQYF.